The 19 T cell receptor beta chains given below trace back to one sample, sequenced in a study of blood T cell repertoires in COVID-19. Assay used: immunoSEQ multiplex PCR; TCRdb lists only in-frame clones, some missing. Here the sample spans some 290,000 clones, roughly 93% being singletons. Sequenced: PBMCs or T cells enriched from blood (not recorded which). Receptors originate from a woman between 35 and 50 years old with acute COVID-19.

This chain joins TRBV5-5 and TRBJ1-2; TRBD1 matches 7 bases. CDR1 is SGHKS and CDR2 is YYEKEE in the germline V gene (reference sequence). V lost 0 bases to trimming and J lost 7 bases; unmatched junction nucleotides: 6. CDR3 length: 14 residues. This chain's CDR3 is CASSLAPGGPGYTF. The CDR3 coding sequence is TGTGCCAGCAGCTTGGCCCCAGGGGGGCCTGGCTACACCTTC.

V gene TRBV5-6 combines with J gene TRBJ1-4, with unresolved D. This CDR3 contains 13 residues. Trimming stripped 5 bases from V and 7 bases from J, with 12 bases between. Germline V gene sequence: CDR1 SGHDT, CDR2 YYEEEE. The CDR3 here is CASSRAGAEKLFF. Here the CDR3 DNA reads TGTGCCAGCAGTCGGGCGGGTGCTGAAAAACTGTTTTTT.

The chain is built from TRBV18 and TRBJ1-1; TRBD1 is a possible D gene (6 bases). The CDR3 totals 13 residues. Germline CDR1 is KGHSH and CDR2 is LQKENI. V lost 4 bases and J 5 bases, leaving 11 bases between the germline ends. The CDR3 reads CASSQTGLTEAFF. CDR3 nucleotide sequence: TGTGCCAGCTCACAGACAGGCCTGACTGAAGCTTTCTTT. Full variable domain (outside the CDR3, taken from reference TRBV18 and TRBJ1-1): NAGVMQNPRHLVRRRGQEARLRCSPMKGHSHVYWYRQLPEEGLKFMVYLQKENIIDESGMPKERFSAEFPKEGPSILRIQQVVRGDSAAYFCASSQTGLTEAFFGQGTRLTVV.

This sequence joins TRBV10-2 and TRBJ2-5; TRBD1 agrees at 8 bases. Germline assignment: CDR1 WSHSY and CDR2 SAAADI. The CDR3 is 16 amino acids. The ends lost 6 bases at V and 5 bases at J; junction bases unmatched: 14. DNA of the CDR3: TGCGCCAGCAGGCCCTCCAGGGGGCAGCTTGGGGAGACCCAGTACTTC. Its protein is CASRPSRGQLGETQYF.

The V call is TRBV28, the J call TRBJ1-4; 9 nucleotides agree with TRBD1. Germline V CDR1 and CDR2: MDHEN, SYDVKM. This CDR3 comprises 15 residues. Trimming at V came to 5 bases and at J to 7 bases, leaving 8 bases not matched to a gene. This chain's CDR3 is CASSTPGQGREKLFF. The CDR3 coding sequence is TGTGCCAGCAGTACCCCGGGACAGGGTCGTGAAAAACTGTTTTTT.

This chain connects TRBV7-9 to TRBJ2-1; D is unresolved. The CDR3 is made up of 13 amino acids. V was trimmed by 1 base and J by 8 bases, leaving 9 bases between them. Germline CDR1 is SEHNR and CDR2 is FQNEAQ (reference sequence). CDR3 loop: CASSLVPSYEQFF. DNA of the CDR3: TGTGCCAGCAGCTTAGTCCCGAGCTATGAGCAGTTCTTC.

As concerns this clone: The limits of the CDR3 on the DNA are not certain, so only TCRdb's listed CDR3 is given. The chain recombines TRBV21-1 with TRBJ2-7; the table's D call of TRBD2 was not tested on the DNA. TRBV21-1 is assigned pseudogene status. The CDR3 comprises 17 residues, both ends counted. CDR3 region: CASSKFPVAGGSYEQYF.

The chain links TRBV14 to TRBJ1-1; unclear D gene. The CDR3 has 13 amino acids. V was shortened by 0 bases and J by 10 bases, with 12 bases between the two germline ends. Germline loops: CDR1 SGHDN, CDR2 FVKESK. In nucleotides, the CDR3 is TGTGCCAGCAGCCAAGAGTCCTTTCGGGTAGCTTTCTTT. Amino acid sequence: CASSQESFRVAFF.

The V call is TRBV7-9, the J call TRBJ2-5; D is ambiguous. V gave up 5 bases and J gave up 2 bases, with 21 bases separating them. The CDR3 contains 17 residues. The germline V gene has CDR1 SEHNR and CDR2 FQNEAQ (reference sequence). CDR3 bases: TGTGCCAGCAGCGTCCTCTACTCCTCTCGGGTTCAAGAGACCCAGTACTTC. Translated: CASSVLYSSRVQETQYF.

The chain joins TRBV11-2 to TRBJ2-3; 7 bases are shared with TRBD2. The CDR3 loop spans 16 amino acids. The germline V gene has CDR1 SGHAT and CDR2 FQNNGV. The junction had 9 bases not matched to a gene; V was cut back by 5 bases and J by 1 base. Here the CDR3 DNA reads TGTGCCAGCAGCCCCACCCGGGGGGAAGGCACAGATACGCAGTATTTT. Translation gives CASSPTRGEGTDTQYF.

The CDR3 region has the DNA TGTGCCAGCAGCCAAAGGACAGGGAATTATGAAGCTTTCTTT. Translating gives CASSQRTGNYEAFF. The chain uses TRBV7-9 and TRBJ1-1, with 8 bases lining up with TRBD1. With 5 bases clipped from V and 7 bases from J, the junction kept 9 bases outside the gene matches. CDR3 length: 14 amino acids. Germline loops: CDR1 SEHNR, CDR2 FQNEAQ (reference sequence).

This chain connects TRBV10-3 to TRBJ1-6, with a possible D match to TRBD1 (6 bases). The germline V and J ends were trimmed by 3 bases and 7 bases, with 16 bases remaining between them. In germline, CDR1 is ENHRY, CDR2 SYGVKD. The CDR3 totals 16 residues. The CDR3 DNA reads TGTGCCATCAGTGATTCGCCCGGGACACTCAATTCACCCCTCCACTTT. Its protein is CAISDSPGTLNSPLHF.

This rearrangement joins TRBV12-5 to TRBJ2-2, with 9 bases matching TRBD2. CDR1 is LGHNT, CDR2 FRNRAP, per germline. The ends lost 3 bases at V and 4 bases at J; junction bases unmatched: 9. The CDR3 is 17 amino acids. The CDR3 here is CASGFWRLAEITGELFF. The CDR3 bases are TGTGCTAGTGGTTTCTGGAGACTAGCGGAAATCACCGGGGAGCTGTTTTTT.

This chain links TRBV5-4 with TRBJ1-6; 8 positions agree with TRBD1. J lost 7 bases, V lost 1 base, and 7 bases had no gene match. The CDR3 extends over 16 amino acids. CDR1 is SGHNT and CDR2 is YYREEE in the germline V gene (reference sequence). This chain's CDR3 is CASSLTRGQVNSPLHF. Here the CDR3 DNA reads TGTGCCAGCAGCTTGACGAGGGGACAGGTGAATTCACCCCTCCACTTT.

The chain links TRBV7-3 to TRBJ1-1, with 7 bases fitting TRBD1. Germline V CDR1 and CDR2: SGHTA, FQGTGA. CDR3 length equals 14 residues. The J segment lost 6 bases and the V segment lost 6 bases, leaving 10 bases of the junction unmatched. CDR3 nucleotide sequence: TGTGCCAGCAGAAAGAGCCGGGACAGTGCTGAAGCTTTCTTT. This translates into CASRKSRDSAEAFF.

The rearrangement links TRBV18 to TRBJ1-5; possibly TRBD1 for D (6 bases). V was cut by 3 bases and J by 3 bases, with 12 bases left in between. The CDR3 totals 15 residues. CDR1 is KGHSH and CDR2 is LQKENI in the germline V gene. The CDR3: CASSPRQANNQPQHF. CDR3 nucleotide sequence: TGTGCCAGCTCACCCCGACAGGCGAACAATCAGCCCCAGCATTTT.

V and J are TRBV7-2 and TRBJ2-3, with a tentative D call TRBD1 (5 bases). Trimming pared 1 base from V and 5 bases from J, leaving 10 bases between. CDR3 size: 14 residues. Germline CDR1 SGHTA, CDR2 FQGNSA. The CDR3 here is CASSLGQPRDTQYF. The CDR3 DNA reads as TGTGCCAGCAGCTTAGGACAGCCGAGAGATACGCAGTATTTT. The full variable domain, with the rest looked up from reference TRBV7-2 and TRBJ2-3, is GAGVSQSPSNKVTEKGKDVELRCDPISGHTALYWYRQSLGQGLEFLIYFQGNSAPDKSGLPSDRFSAERTGGSVSTLTIQRTQQEDSAVYLCASSLGQPRDTQYFGPGTRLTVL.

This sequence joins TRBV24-1 and TRBJ2-3, with 8 positions matching TRBD1. Germline V gives CDR1 KGHDR, CDR2 SFDVKD. V gave up 3 bases and J gave up 0 bases; unmatched junction bases: 1. The CDR3 runs 15 residues. CDR3: CATSDTGGSTDTQYF. The CDR3, as DNA: TGTGCCACCAGTGATACAGGGGGAAGCACAGATACGCAGTATTTT.

The chain has TRBV2 and TRBJ2-7; perhaps TRBD2 as D (7 bases). V was clipped by 6 bases and J by 0 bases, with 15 bases between them. This CDR3 comprises 15 residues. Germline lookup yields CDR1 SNHLY and CDR2 FYNNEI. The CDR3 DNA is TGTGCCAGCAGCGCCTTGGGGGGGCTCTCCTACGAGCAGTACTTC. It codes for CASSALGGLSYEQYF. Together with reference TRBV2 and TRBJ2-7, the CDR3 gives the full variable domain: EPEVTQTPSHQVTQMGQEVILRCVPISNHLYFYWYRQILGQKVEFLVSFYNNEISEKSEIFDDQFSVERPDGSNFTLKIRSTKLEDSAMYFCASSALGGLSYEQYFGPGTRLTVT.